This passage covers 4 T cell receptor beta chains from one sample sequenced in a study of spatial heterogeneity in lung cancer. Noted time point: sample taken at primary tumor resection. Each CDR3 protein gets one entry after TCRdb re-called the 5' RACE reads with MiXCR. The data hold more than 45,000 distinct CDR3 sequences, with approximately 5% observed a single time. Source: PBMCs, taken at surgery. The receptors stem from a male donor with early-stage non-small cell lung cancer.

This clonotype was counted many times. The rearrangement uses TRBV6-5 and TRBJ1-2; D perhaps matches TRBD1 (5 bases). The CDR3 covers 15 residues. CDR1 is MNHEY, CDR2 SVGAGI, per germline. Trimming removed 0 bases at V and 6 bases at J, with 14 bases between. CDR3 bases: TGTGCCAGCAGTTACTCCGACAGTAGGGAGAATGGCTACACCTTC. This sequence encodes CASSYSDSRENGYTF.

The rearrangement links TRBV10-3 to TRBJ2-1, with 12 bases that match TRBD2. The CDR3 runs 15 residues. Germline V gene data show CDR1 as ENHRY and CDR2 as SYGVKD. The V and J ends lost 6 bases and 4 bases, in that order; junction bases with no gene match: 4. The chain's CDR3 is CAISGLAGLYNEQFF. In DNA, the CDR3 is TGTGCCATCAGCGGACTAGCGGGGTTATACAATGAGCAGTTCTTC.

This clonotype was counted many times. CDR3 sequence reads: CASSRGSSYEQYF. The CDR3 DNA reads TGTGCCAGCAGTCGGGGGTCCTCCTACGAGCAGTACTTC. The gene calls are TRBV7-9 and TRBJ2-7, with D maybe TRBD2 (6 bases). The CDR3 loop spans 13 amino acids. From germline, CDR1 is SEHNR and CDR2 FQNEAQ (reference sequence). V gave up 6 bases and J gave up 0 bases, with 9 bases separating them.

This clonotype has a count of ten or more. This chain connects TRBV29-1 to TRBJ2-3; unclear D gene. V was pared by 2 bases and J by 0 bases, with 0 bases between. The CDR3 is made up of 11 amino acids. Looked up from germline, CDR1 is SQVTM and CDR2 is ANQGSEA. The CDR3 is CSVESTDTQYF. In nucleotides, the CDR3 is TGCAGCGTTGAAAGCACAGATACGCAGTATTTT.